Listed below are T cell receptor beta chains from one sample, sequenced in a study of T cell changes during pregnancy in multiple sclerosis. This table comes from immunoSEQ multiplex PCR, and its TCRdb copy is limited to in-frame clones, with some not included. This sample carries around 71,000 clones, 92% of them seen once, and the ten largest clones take more than 1.2%. Sequences were derived from peripheral blood, sampled after pregnancy. The origin of the receptors is a female donor with multiple sclerosis, enrolled in a pregnancy study. Each CDR3 is given with its conserved first and last residue. Fields, in order: J gene, clone size, V gene, D gene, CDR3 DNA, CDR3 protein. D genes are given only for firm matches. Clone size is given for some rows only: seen once, a few or many times, or a class if the clone is expanded.

J: TRBJ2-7; size: .; V: TRBV28; D: TRBD1; DNA: TGTGCCAGCAGTTCGTTCGGACAGGGACCGGGCGAGCAGTACTTC; CDR3: CASSSFGQGPGEQYF
J: TRBJ2-5; size: once; V: TRBV11-3; D: TRBD1; DNA: TGTGCCAGCAGCCCTGGGACAGGTCAGCAAGAGACCCAGTACTTC; CDR3: CASSPGTGQQETQYF
J: TRBJ1-5; size: .; V: TRBV6-6; D: TRBD1; DNA: TGTGCCAGCAGTTACTCGGACAGGGTCAATCAGCCCCAGCATTTT; CDR3: CASSYSDRVNQPQHF
J: TRBJ1-3; size: .; V: TRBV7-2; D: .; DNA: TGTGCCAGCAGCTTTTCCATGGGGTCGGGAGGAAACACCATATATTTT; CDR3: CASSFSMGSGGNTIYF
J: TRBJ2-7; size: .; V: TRBV2; D: .; DNA: TGTGCCAGCAATTCAAGACAGGCCCTCTCCTACGAGCAGTACTTC; CDR3: CASNSRQALSYEQYF
J: TRBJ2-6; size: .; V: TRBV7-9; D: TRBD1; DNA: TGTGCCAGCAGCTCCGAACAGGACAGGGCAGGGGCCAACGTCCTGACTTTC; CDR3: CASSSEQDRAGANVLTF
J: TRBJ2-1; size: .; V: TRBV7-2; D: TRBD2; DNA: TGTGCCAGCAGCTTAGGACTAGCGGTAACCTACAATGAGCAGTTCTTC; CDR3: CASSLGLAVTYNEQFF
J: TRBJ1-2; size: .; V: TRBV12-5; D: .; DNA: TGTGCTAGTGGCCTACAAGGGGCCTATGGCTACACCTTC; CDR3: CASGLQGAYGYTF
J: TRBJ2-3; size: .; V: TRBV5-4; D: .; DNA: TGTGCCAGCAGACTAGGGAGCCCCACAGATACGCAGTATTTT; CDR3: CASRLGSPTDTQYF
J: TRBJ2-5; size: .; V: TRBV18; D: TRBD2; DNA: TGTGCCAGCTCACCACTGGGGATAGCGGGTATACAAGAGACCCAGTACTTC; CDR3: CASSPLGIAGIQETQYF
J: TRBJ2-1; size: .; V: TRBV5-1; D: .; DNA: TGCGCCAGCAGCCGACAGGTTAGCTCCTACAATGAGCAGTTCTTC; CDR3: CASSRQVSSYNEQFF
J: TRBJ1-5; size: .; V: TRBV6-4; D: .; DNA: TGTGCCAGCAGATCCACCGACTCTCCCAATCAGCCCCAGCATTTT; CDR3: CASRSTDSPNQPQHF
J: TRBJ2-2; size: .; V: TRBV18; D: .; DNA: TGTGCCAGCTCACCTTTTAGCACCGGGGAGCTGTTTTTT; CDR3: CASSPFSTGELFF
J: TRBJ1-1; size: .; V: TRBV2; D: .; DNA: TGTGCCAGCAGTGAAGTCAGGGTTGCGAACACTGAAGCTTTCTTT; CDR3: CASSEVRVANTEAFF